Included here is one TCR beta chain sequence, with context. PCR involved 60 Vbeta and 13 Jbeta primers. The protocol was immunoSEQ multiplex PCR, while the TCRdb copy is restricted to in-frame clones and leaves out a portion. In all, the sample yields 90,000 to 150,000 clones. The record originates from a study of cytomegalovirus exposure and HLA in healthy donors. After removal of 4 bases from V and 2 bases from J, the junction contained 5 bases not matched to a gene. The CDR3 contains 14 residues. Germline V lookup: CDR1 MNHEY, CDR2 SVGAGI. The V gene is TRBV6-5, the J gene TRBJ2-7; 7 bases align to TRBD1. Sequencing was done on a sample of PBMCs. The TCR originated in a man aged 18 to 30 in good health and CMV-seronegative. The CDR3 region has the DNA TGTGCCAGCAGTTCCCGAGGGGGCACCTACGAGCAGTACTTC. It translates to CASSSRGGTYEQYF.